A selection of T cell receptor beta chains follows, all from one sample in a study of post-analysis software for immune sequencing data. MiXCR, applied by TCRdb to the PCR reads, yields one record per CDR3 protein. The sample carries some 800,000 distinct CDR3 sequences, roughly 46% recorded once. The sample consisted of blood. Receptors were obtained from a girl aged 10-17 years with multiple sclerosis. Both conserved end residues are part of each CDR3. A D gene is named only where the DNA matches it firmly. Rows give clone size only sometimes, using once, few, many, or a class for an expanded clone.

v_call	cdr3_length	d_call	clone_size	j_call	cdr3_nt	cdr3_aa
TRBV2	11	.	many	TRBJ2-7	TGTGCCAGTACCGACAGCTACGAGCAGTACTTC	CASTDSYEQYF
TRBV27	14	TRBD2	.	TRBJ2-1	TGTGCCAGCGCGCCTGGCGGGAGCTACAATGAGCAGTTCTTC	CASAPGGSYNEQFF
TRBV11-2	15	.	few	TRBJ2-1	TGTGCCAGCAGCTTAGGGAGCGGGCAAGTGAATGAGCAGTTCTTC	CASSLGSGQVNEQFF
TRBV4-2	22	TRBD2	.	TRBJ2-1	TGTGCCAGCAGCCAACCGACGGATCCTAGCGCAGCGGGAGCGGGAACATACAATGAGCAGTTCTTC	CASSQPTDPSAAGAGTYNEQFF
TRBV6-2/TRBV6-3	11	.	.	TRBJ2-7	TGTGCCAGCAGAGGGGTCCAAGAGCAGTACTTC	CASRGVQEQYF
TRBV5-1	15	TRBD2	.	TRBJ2-3	TGCGCCAGCAGCTTGGCCCTTCTAGCGGCGGATACGCAGTATTTT	CASSLALLAADTQYF
TRBV20-1	16	TRBD2	.	TRBJ2-1	TGCAGTGCTAGAGACCGACTAGCGGGGGCCTACAATGAGCAGTTCTTC	CSARDRLAGAYNEQFF
TRBV6-1	15	TRBD1	few	TRBJ2-7	TGTGCCAGCATTGGGGGACAGGGTCGGTCCTACGAGCAGTACTTC	CASIGGQGRSYEQYF
TRBV6-2/TRBV6-3	14	.	few	TRBJ2-5	TGTGCCAGCAGCCGCGACGGACCCGCGGGGACCCAGTACTTC	CASSRDGPAGTQYF
TRBV7-8	14	.	.	TRBJ2-5	TGTGCCAGCCTGACGGGCTTTCCCCAAGAGACCCAGTACTTC	CASLTGFPQETQYF
TRBV6-2/TRBV6-3	15	TRBD2	.	TRBJ2-1	TGTGCCAGCAGTTACGGCGGGAGGTCAAGCAATGGGCAGTTCTTC	CASSYGGRSSNGQFF
TRBV6-1	13	.	few	TRBJ2-3	TGTGCCAGCAGTCCCACTTTCGGAGATACGCAGTATTTT	CASSPTFGDTQYF
TRBV20-1	15	.	few	TRBJ2-7	TGCAGTGCCCTTCACAACCAGGAGAGCTCCTACGAGCAGTACTTC	CSALHNQESSYEQYF
TRBV6-6	14	.	few	TRBJ2-7	TGTGCCAGCAGTTATGGCCCCACCTCCTACGAGCAGTACTTC	CASSYGPTSYEQYF
TRBV7-9	15	TRBD1	.	TRBJ1-6	TGTGCCAGCAGCTTTGCAGGGGGCAGTTATTCACCCCTCCACTTT	CASSFAGGSYSPLHF
TRBV4-3	15	.	.	TRBJ2-7	TGCGCCAGCAGCCAAGGGTCGGGGCTCTCCTACGAGCAGTACTTC	CASSQGSGLSYEQYF
TRBV25-1	14	TRBD1	.	TRBJ1-2	TGTGCCAGCCGATCGGGACAGTACTATGGTGGCTACACCTTC	CASRSGQYYGGYTF
TRBV9	12	.	.	TRBJ1-1	TGTGCCAGCAGCGCTTGGAACACTGAAGCTTTCTTT	CASSAWNTEAFF
TRBV20-1	17	TRBD2	.	TRBJ2-3	TGCAGTGCTAGAGTGATTAGCGGGAGGTACAGCACAGATACGCAGTATTTT	CSARVISGRYSTDTQYF
TRBV29-1	14	TRBD1	many	TRBJ2-4	TGCAGCGTTGTGACAGGGGGCGAAGGAAACATTCAGTACTTC	CSVVTGGEGNIQYF
TRBV12-3/TRBV12-4	15	.	.	TRBJ2-3	TGTGCCAGCATTCCGGGAATAGCGGAGGCAGATGCGCAATATTTT	CASIPGIAEADAQYF
TRBV9	16	.	.	TRBJ2-1	TGTGCCAGCAGCGACCACCTCCGGGACCTTCACAATGAGCAGTTCTTC	CASSDHLRDLHNEQFF
TRBV4-3	13	.	.	TRBJ2-3	TGCGCCAGCAGCCAGATACCCCCGGATACGCAGTATTTT	CASSQIPPDTQYF
TRBV27	14	.	few	TRBJ1-4	TGTGCCAGCGACTTCCGGGACACTTATGAAAAACTGTTTTTT	CASDFRDTYEKLFF
TRBV13	15	.	.	TRBJ1-2	TGTGCCAGCAGCTTCGGACAGTCTCCTAACTATGGCTACACCTTC	CASSFGQSPNYGYTF
TRBV12-3/TRBV12-4	12	TRBD1	few	TRBJ1-2	TGTGCCAGCAATGACAGGGTCTATGGCTACACCTTC	CASNDRVYGYTF
TRBV7-9	16	.	.	TRBJ2-3	TGTGCCAGCAGCTTAGGGGGCGGCGCGGGCACAGATACGCAGTATTTT	CASSLGGGAGTDTQYF
TRBV5-1	15	.	.	TRBJ1-6	TGCGCCAGCAGCTTGGTAGGGCCTCAAAATTCACCCCTCCACTTT	CASSLVGPQNSPLHF
TRBV30	12	.	once	TRBJ2-1	TGTGCCTGGAGTCGGGAGTTTGTTGAGCAGTTCTTC	CAWSREFVEQFF
TRBV10-3	15	.	.	TRBJ2-5	TGTGCCATCAGTGTGGGGGAAGGGAGGCAAGAGACCCAGTACTTC	CAISVGEGRQETQYF
TRBV28	16	TRBD2	.	TRBJ2-1	TGTGCCAGCAGCGTTGTGACTAGCGGGAGACCCAATGAGCAGTTCTTC	CASSVVTSGRPNEQFF
TRBV11-2	13	.	.	TRBJ1-2	TGTGCCAGCAGCTTAGTCCTAAGCAATGGCTACACCTTC	CASSLVLSNGYTF
TRBV7-6	18	.	.	TRBJ2-3	TGTGCCAGCAGCTTAGGGGTTTGGACTGGGACTAGCACAGATACGCAGTATTTT	CASSLGVWTGTSTDTQYF
TRBV29-1	12	.	.	TRBJ1-2	TGCAGCGTTTCCCGGGCAGGCTATGGCTACACCTTC	CSVSRAGYGYTF
TRBV12-3/TRBV12-4	14	.	.	TRBJ2-5	TGTGCCAGCAGTTTCGTCGGGAGCATCGGGACCCAGTACTTC	CASSFVGSIGTQYF
TRBV7-9	14	.	few	TRBJ2-4	TGTGCCAGCAGCCGACCCGGGGGACCAAACATTCAGTACTTC	CASSRPGGPNIQYF
TRBV27	13	.	.	TRBJ2-3	TGTGCCAGCAGTATGCAGCGTCGGGATACGCAGTATTTT	CASSMQRRDTQYF
TRBV6-6	14	.	few	TRBJ2-5	TGTGCCAGCAGTTACACAGGGTTAGGAGAGACCCAGTACTTC	CASSYTGLGETQYF
TRBV12-5	16	TRBD2	.	TRBJ2-3	TGTGCTAGTGGTCCCGGACTAGCGGGAAGCGGGGATACGCAGTATTTT	CASGPGLAGSGDTQYF
TRBV6-6	17	.	few	TRBJ1-6	TGTGCCAGCAGTTCCAATATCAGGGCCCCAAATGAATCACCCCTCCACTTT	CASSSNIRAPNESPLHF
TRBV5-1	17	.	.	TRBJ2-1	TGCGCCAGCAGCTTGGTACCAGCGGCTAGCTCCTACAATGAGCAGTTCTTC	CASSLVPAASSYNEQFF